Shown below are 18 T cell receptor beta chains from a single sample sequenced in a study of blood T cells in healthy people across ages. Sample-barcoded 5' priming and a J-beta primer mix drove a second PCR of about 6 to 12 cycles. TCRdb processed the 5' RACE reads anew with MiXCR; each CDR3 protein has one entry. The sample holds under 1,000,000 distinct CDR3 sequences; under 40% are singletons and the top ten take 10% to 15%. Input material: blood. All receptors come from a man between 18 and 35 years old in good health.

A few counts support this clonotype. The chain uses TRBV5-1 and TRBJ1-1; D might be TRBD1 (6 bases). Germline CDR1 is SGHRS and CDR2 is YFSETQ. The length of the CDR3 is 15 residues. V was cut by 5 bases and J by 5 bases, with 19 bases left in between. The CDR3 DNA reads as TGCGCCAGCAGACCCGGGACACCCACAGGGACTGAAGCTTTCTTT. This translates into CASRPGTPTGTEAFF. The full variable domain, with the rest looked up from reference TRBV5-1 and TRBJ1-1, is KAGVTQTPRYLIKTRGQQVTLSCSPISGHRSVSWYQQTPGQGLQFLFEYFSETQRNKGNFPGRFSGRQFSNSRSEMNVSTLELGDSALYLCASRPGTPTGTEAFFGQGTRLTVV.

V is TRBV12-3 or TRBV12-4 and J is TRBJ1-5; 9 bases fit TRBD1. The J segment lost 4 bases and the V segment lost 6 bases, leaving 4 bases of the junction unmatched. The CDR3 sequence is 14 residues long. The CDR3 region has the DNA TGTGCCAGCAGATTTGGGACAGGGAATCAGCCCCAGCATTTT. Amino acids: CASRFGTGNQPQHF.

This clonotype was counted only a few times. The chain has TRBV6-1 and TRBJ2-3; TRBD2 is a possible D gene (6 bases). V dropped 6 bases and J dropped 5 bases, with 12 bases sitting between them. In germline, CDR1 is MNHNS, CDR2 SASEGT. The CDR3 has 13 residues. The CDR3 region is CASSDFGGDTQYF. The CDR3 region has the DNA TGTGCCAGCAGCGATTTCGGGGGAGATACGCAGTATTTT.

The chain uses TRBV28 and TRBJ2-7, with a weak D call TRBD2 (5 bases). Germline assignment: CDR1 MDHEN and CDR2 SYDVKM. V was trimmed by 1 base and J by 2 bases, leaving 15 bases between them. The CDR3 covers 16 residues. Here the CDR3 DNA reads TGTGCCAGCAGTTTATTTGGGAACGAGGGCGCCTACGAGCAGTACTTC. It is translated as CASSLFGNEGAYEQYF.

CDR3 in DNA: TGTGCCAGCAGCCAGGGTTCTGATCAAAACATTCAGTACTTC. Amino acid sequence: CASSQGSDQNIQYF. The chain recombines TRBV7-8 with TRBJ2-4; D is possibly TRBD1 (5 bases). The CDR3 contains 14 residues. Deletions cut 5 bases from V and 5 bases from J, with 13 bases between. Germline V gives CDR1 SGHVS, CDR2 FQNEAQ.

As regards this clonotype: One base away lies a much larger clone, so this may be a sequencing read error. The chain is built from TRBV5-1 and TRBJ2-1; 7 nucleotides agree with TRBD1. This CDR3 spans 13 amino acids. CDR1 is SGHRS and CDR2 is YFSETQ in the germline V gene. As DNA, the CDR3 is TGCGCCAGCAGCATGGGACAGTACAATGAGCTGTTCTTC. This gives the protein CASSMGQYNELFF.

Only a few counts were recorded for this clonotype. This may stem from a read error, because a much larger clone lies one nucleotide away. J is TRBJ2-5 and V is TRBV6-2 or TRBV6-3; the D is unclear. The CDR3 loop spans 14 amino acids. V was trimmed by 5 bases and J by 2 bases, leaving 12 bases between them. Germline values: CDR1 MNHEY, CDR2 SVGEGT. CDR3 in amino acids: CASSDISQQETQYF. The CDR3 region has the DNA TGTGCCAGCAGTGACATTAGTCAGCAAGAGACCCAGTACTTC.

About this clonotype itself: Being one base from a much bigger clone, this may be a read error. The J gene is TRBJ1-2, the V gene TRBV5-1, with D perhaps TRBD1 (6 bases). Germline V gene lookup returns CDR1 SGHRS and CDR2 YFSETQ. The CDR3 has 15 amino acids. DNA for the CDR3: TGCGCCAACAGCCCCGGGACACTGGCTAACTATGGCTACACCTTC. This translates into CANSPGTLANYGYTF.

The sample holds one count of this clonotype. The chain is built from TRBV30 and TRBJ1-2; possible D gene TRBD1, 5 bases. Germline-derived CDR1 and CDR2 are GTSNPN and SVGIG (reference sequence). This CDR3 has 15 residues. V was trimmed by 4 bases and J by 4 bases, leaving 19 bases between them. CDR3 DNA sequence: TGTGCCTGGACCCGTGGGGCTCCGTTAGCCTATGGCTACACCTTC. Translating it yields CAWTRGAPLAYGYTF.

This CDR3 reads CSAPIPGDLNTEAFF. In DNA, the CDR3 is TGCAGCGCCCCCATCCCGGGGGACCTGAACACTGAAGCTTTCTTT. The chain joins TRBV29-1 to TRBJ1-1, with D tentatively TRBD1 (5 bases). CDR1 SQVTM and CDR2 ANQGSEA come from the germline V gene. Trimming took off 7 bases at V and 0 bases at J, with 18 bases between the two ends. The CDR3 consists of 15 residues.

This clonotype has a handful of counts. This sequence joins TRBV18 and TRBJ2-1, with 7 bases that match TRBD2. TRBJ2-7 matches the DNA end more closely, so the J call is doubtful. The CDR3 length is 15 residues. The V gene's germline CDR1 is KGHSH and CDR2 LQKENI. CDR3 coding DNA: TGTGCCAGCTCACTCCGGCGGGGGACTAACAATGAGCAGTACTTC. Amino acids: CASSLRRGTNNEQYF.

The V and J genes are TRBV6-1 and TRBJ1-4; D gene unclear. CDR1 is MNHNS, CDR2 SASEGT, per germline. The CDR3 sequence is 18 residues long. V dropped 8 bases and J dropped 2 bases, with 24 bases sitting between them. As DNA, the CDR3 is TGTGCCAGCTGCCGTGGGTATGAGACGCCGCCGACTAATGAAAAACTGTTTTTT. Translated: CASCRGYETPPTNEKLFF.

This clonotype has a handful of counts. The chain employs TRBV7-2 and TRBJ2-3, with 13 bases fitting TRBD2. This CDR3 region has 14 residues. Germline V gene data show CDR1 as SGHTA and CDR2 as FQGNSA. The ends lost 5 bases at V and 8 bases at J; junction bases unmatched: 4. The CDR3 region has the DNA TGTGCCAGCAGCCGACGACTAGCGGGGGGTACGCAGTATTTT. Protein sequence: CASSRRLAGGTQYF.

The rearrangement links TRBV21-1 to TRBJ2-5; the D call of TRBD1 is as the table states it, not checked on the DNA. TRBV21-1 is termed a pseudogene. The CDR3 covers 17 residues. CDR3 bases: TGTGCCAGCAGCTCGGGACATCCAATACATGACCAAGAGACCCAGTACTTC. It translates to CASSSGHPIHDQETQYF.

This chain uses TRBV5-1 with TRBJ2-6, with 7 positions matching TRBD2. CDR1 and CDR2 (germline): SGHRS, YFSETQ. Trimming removed 1 base from V and 0 bases from J; junction bases left unmatched: 10. The CDR3 is 19 amino acids. The CDR3 protein is CASSLNKRLAFSGANVLTF. The DNA of the CDR3 is TGCGCCAGCAGCTTGAATAAACGACTAGCCTTCTCTGGGGCCAACGTCCTGACTTTC. The whole variable domain, remainder taken from reference TRBV5-1 and TRBJ2-6, is KAGVTQTPRYLIKTRGQQVTLSCSPISGHRSVSWYQQTPGQGLQFLFEYFSETQRNKGNFPGRFSGRQFSNSRSEMNVSTLELGDSALYLCASSLNKRLAFSGANVLTFGAGSRLTVL.

The chain carries TRBV7-9 and TRBJ2-7; TRBD2 is a possible D gene (5 bases). Germline V lookup: CDR1 SEHNR, CDR2 FQNEAQ (reference sequence). The ends were cut back, 3 bases at V and 2 bases at J, with 14 bases in the middle. The CDR3 extends over 15 amino acids. CDR3 in amino acids: CASSFDPGGTYEQYF. CDR3 DNA: TGTGCCAGCAGCTTTGATCCCGGAGGAACCTACGAGCAGTACTTC.

The gene calls are TRBV3-1 and TRBJ2-1; D ambiguous. CDR3 length: 14 residues. Germline values: CDR1 LGHDT, CDR2 YNNKEL (reference sequence). V was cut by 4 bases and J by 8 bases, with 15 bases left in between. The CDR3 DNA is TGTGCCAGCAGCCCCTTGAGGCAGTCATATGAGCAGTTCTTC. Residues: CASSPLRQSYEQFF.

This clonotype was counted between two and nine times. This sequence joins TRBV12-3 or TRBV12-4 and TRBJ1-1, with 9 bases lining up with TRBD1. The junction had 8 bases not matched to a gene; V was cut back by 6 bases and J by 6 bases. This CDR3 is built from 14 residues. The CDR3 loop is CASSPTGGAPEAFF. Here the CDR3 DNA reads TGTGCCAGCAGCCCTACAGGGGGCGCTCCTGAAGCTTTCTTT.